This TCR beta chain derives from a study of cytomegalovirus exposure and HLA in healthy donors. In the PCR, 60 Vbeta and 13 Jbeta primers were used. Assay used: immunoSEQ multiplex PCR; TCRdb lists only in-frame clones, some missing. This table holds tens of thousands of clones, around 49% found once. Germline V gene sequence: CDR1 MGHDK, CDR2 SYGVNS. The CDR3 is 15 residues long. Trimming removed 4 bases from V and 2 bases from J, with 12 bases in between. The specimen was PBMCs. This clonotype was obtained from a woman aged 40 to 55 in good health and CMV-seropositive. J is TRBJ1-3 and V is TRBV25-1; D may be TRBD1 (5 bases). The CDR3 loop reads CASSGNQGTGNTIYF. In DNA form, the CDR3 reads TGTGCCAGCAGTGGAAACCAGGGAACTGGAAACACCATATATTTT.